A selection of T cell receptor beta chains follows, all from one sample in a study of T cell responses to AZD1222 COVID-19 vaccine. The method was immunoSEQ multiplex PCR; TCRdb's version includes in-frame clones alone and lacks a portion of them. The table lists about 110,000 clones, roughly 84% of them singletons. The sequencing used peripheral blood, collected on day 0 of AZD1222 vaccination. These receptors were collected from an adult in good health. The CDR3 runs from the conserved cysteine through the conserved F or W. Fields, in order: J gene, V gene, CDR3 protein.

J gene: TRBJ1-3; V gene: TRBV7-6; CDR3 protein: CASSLGRIGNTIYF
J gene: TRBJ1-1; V gene: TRBV5-4; CDR3 protein: CASSLQDSVNTEAFF
J gene: TRBJ2-7; V gene: TRBV29-1; CDR3 protein: CSAAKAGGPHEQYF
J gene: TRBJ1-6; V gene: TRBV2; CDR3 protein: CASSGRQGRNSPLHF
J gene: TRBJ1-4; V gene: TRBV5-3; CDR3 protein: CARSQTGTYIFF
J gene: TRBJ2-7; V gene: TRBV3-1/TRBV3-2; CDR3 protein: CASSPTGPGGYEQYF
J gene: TRBJ2-3; V gene: TRBV9; CDR3 protein: CASSVGIPDTQYF
J gene: TRBJ1-1; V gene: TRBV5-1; CDR3 protein: CASSFSRSPAMNTEAFF
J gene: TRBJ2-2; V gene: TRBV27; CDR3 protein: CASSFLTGIGTGELFF
J gene: TRBJ2-5; V gene: TRBV6-5; CDR3 protein: CASRRPGLQETQYF
J gene: TRBJ1-2; V gene: TRBV9; CDR3 protein: CASSEKHHYGYTF
J gene: TRBJ2-1; V gene: TRBV29-1; CDR3 protein: CSVGSGRALLQFF
J gene: TRBJ1-3; V gene: TRBV5-4; CDR3 protein: CASSPEGGAGGNTIYF
J gene: TRBJ2-3; V gene: TRBV7-2; CDR3 protein: CASSGRASGGTDTQYF
J gene: TRBJ2-6; V gene: TRBV19; CDR3 protein: CASSPGRGISGANVLTF
J gene: TRBJ1-1; V gene: TRBV6-1; CDR3 protein: CASSDRTGGTEAFF
J gene: TRBJ1-5; V gene: TRBV5-1; CDR3 protein: CASSSTGLNQPQHF
J gene: TRBJ1-3; V gene: TRBV5-1; CDR3 protein: CASSLAGRGPLKDLYGNTIYF
J gene: TRBJ1-2; V gene: TRBV13; CDR3 protein: CASSLQGTDGYTF
J gene: TRBJ2-5; V gene: TRBV7-9; CDR3 protein: CASSLEGKREETQYF
J gene: TRBJ1-5; V gene: TRBV11-3; CDR3 protein: CASSLDGVNQPQHF
J gene: TRBJ1-1; V gene: TRBV5-1; CDR3 protein: CASSQGAKDTEAFF
J gene: TRBJ1-5; V gene: TRBV3-1/TRBV3-2; CDR3 protein: CASSLTGQMNQPQHF
J gene: TRBJ2-3; V gene: TRBV11-2; CDR3 protein: CASSLSGSGTDTQYF
J gene: TRBJ1-1; V gene: TRBV13; CDR3 protein: CASRNLGQRWAEAFF
J gene: TRBJ1-6; V gene: TRBV7-9; CDR3 protein: CASSVGVAGPGNSPLHF
J gene: TRBJ2-1; V gene: TRBV6-2/TRBV6-3; CDR3 protein: CASSSAPWESSYNEQFF
J gene: TRBJ1-2; V gene: TRBV9; CDR3 protein: CASSVGGRGYNYGYTF
J gene: TRBJ1-5; V gene: TRBV5-5; CDR3 protein: CASSQDSYSNQPQHF
J gene: TRBJ1-1; V gene: TRBV12-3/TRBV12-4; CDR3 protein: CASSTILNTEAFF
J gene: TRBJ1-6; V gene: TRBV11-3; CDR3 protein: CASSLRAESGTARSPLHF
J gene: TRBJ2-5; V gene: TRBV3-1/TRBV3-2; CDR3 protein: CASSPGLAGKSTQETQYF
J gene: TRBJ1-2; V gene: TRBV24-1; CDR3 protein: CATSDPGTAYGYTF
J gene: TRBJ1-4; V gene: TRBV19; CDR3 protein: CATLDRGGNEKLFF
J gene: TRBJ1-2; V gene: TRBV6-1; CDR3 protein: CASSERRGYTF
J gene: TRBJ1-4; V gene: TRBV4-2; CDR3 protein: CASSQEGTLGEKLFF
J gene: TRBJ2-1; V gene: TRBV27; CDR3 protein: CASSGYNEQFF
J gene: TRBJ1-1; V gene: TRBV9; CDR3 protein: CASSVGGGLATEAFF
J gene: TRBJ2-1; V gene: TRBV7-6; CDR3 protein: CASSLGGDEQFF
J gene: TRBJ1-2; V gene: TRBV9; CDR3 protein: CASSVQNLGGYTF
J gene: TRBJ1-6; V gene: TRBV27; CDR3 protein: CAIRAGNYNSPLHF
J gene: TRBJ1-1; V gene: TRBV12-5; CDR3 protein: CASGWGQGEAFF
J gene: TRBJ2-1; V gene: TRBV19; CDR3 protein: CASTISSLGNEQFF
J gene: TRBJ1-1; V gene: TRBV5-1; CDR3 protein: CASSTRGGGTEAFF
J gene: TRBJ2-7; V gene: TRBV21-1; CDR3 protein: CASSKEGRDEQYF
J gene: TRBJ1-2; V gene: TRBV27; CDR3 protein: CASSFRANYGYTF
J gene: TRBJ2-1; V gene: TRBV5-4; CDR3 protein: CASSLNSMGPEQFF
J gene: TRBJ2-5; V gene: TRBV5-8; CDR3 protein: CASTSRGVGWETQYF
J gene: TRBJ1-4; V gene: TRBV27; CDR3 protein: CASSLGQHNEKLFF
J gene: TRBJ2-5; V gene: TRBV6-5; CDR3 protein: CASSYTGARKTQYF
J gene: TRBJ2-1; V gene: TRBV7-9; CDR3 protein: CASSTGTGISEQFF
J gene: TRBJ2-3; V gene: TRBV19; CDR3 protein: CASSMPGRSTQYF
J gene: TRBJ2-1; V gene: TRBV27; CDR3 protein: CASSSQGRLAGGRPSYNEQFF
J gene: TRBJ1-1; V gene: TRBV30; CDR3 protein: CAWTKQGFTEAFF
J gene: TRBJ2-1; V gene: TRBV9; CDR3 protein: CASSVVAGGRSYNEQFF
J gene: TRBJ1-5; V gene: TRBV30; CDR3 protein: CAWSVQGAGPQHF
J gene: TRBJ1-1; V gene: TRBV19; CDR3 protein: CASSIEPSMNTEAFF
J gene: TRBJ2-2; V gene: TRBV5-1; CDR3 protein: CASSLTGAGELFF
J gene: TRBJ1-2; V gene: TRBV28; CDR3 protein: CASSPAGGQGGYGYTF
J gene: TRBJ1-5; V gene: TRBV28; CDR3 protein: CASSFPTGTGRNSPQHF